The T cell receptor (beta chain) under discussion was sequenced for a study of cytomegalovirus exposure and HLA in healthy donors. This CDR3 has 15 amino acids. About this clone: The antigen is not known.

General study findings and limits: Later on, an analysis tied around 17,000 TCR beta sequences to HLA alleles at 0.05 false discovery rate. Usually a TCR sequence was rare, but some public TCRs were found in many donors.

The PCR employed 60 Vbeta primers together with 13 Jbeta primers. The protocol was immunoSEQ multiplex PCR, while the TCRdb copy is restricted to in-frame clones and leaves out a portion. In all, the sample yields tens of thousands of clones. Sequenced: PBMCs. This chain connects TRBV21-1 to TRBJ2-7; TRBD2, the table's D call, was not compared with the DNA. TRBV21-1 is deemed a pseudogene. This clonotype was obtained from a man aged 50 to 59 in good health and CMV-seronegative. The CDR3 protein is CASSKSTSGDYEQYF. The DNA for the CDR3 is TGTGCCAGCAGCAAATCAACTAGCGGGGACTACGAGCAGTACTTC.